One sample yielded the 27 T cell receptor beta chains listed below, sequenced in a study of T cells after yellow fever vaccination. TCRdb passed the 5' RACE reads through MiXCR, listing each CDR3 protein once. The sample includes hundreds of thousands of distinct CDR3 sequences, approximately 13% seen only once; the top ten take 11% to 15%. Sequencing was performed on PBMCs, taken on the day of the yellow fever booster vaccination. The origin of the receptors is a man aged 25 to 40 who received the YFV17D yellow fever vaccine.

In its sample, this clonotype was seen many times. The chain is built from TRBV6-2 or TRBV6-3 and TRBJ2-1; TRBD2 aligns across 14 bases. The CDR3 runs to 20 residues. In germline, CDR1 is MNHEY, CDR2 SVGEGT. Losses at the gene ends were 6 bases for V and 6 bases for J; bases not matched to a gene: 19. The CDR3 protein is CASRGRPAGLAGEFSNEQFF. CDR3 coding DNA: TGTGCCAGCAGGGGCCGACCTGCGGGACTAGCGGGAGAATTTTCCAATGAGCAGTTCTTC.

The V call is TRBV27, the J call TRBJ2-5; a weak D match, TRBD1 (5 bases). V was shortened by 9 bases and J by 5 bases, with 25 bases between the two germline ends. CDR1 and CDR2 (germline): MNHEY, SMNVEV (reference sequence). The CDR3 length is 16 residues. In DNA form, the CDR3 reads TGTGCCAGTCAGAAGGGGCGGACCCGTGGGTCGGAGACCCAGTACTTC. Its protein product is CASQKGRTRGSETQYF.

The chain is built from TRBV2 and TRBJ1-1; 7 bases line up with TRBD1. V shed 5 bases, J shed 7 bases, and the junction held 7 bases outside the gene matches. This CDR3 contains 13 residues. Germline V lookup: CDR1 SNHLY, CDR2 FYNNEI. As DNA, the CDR3 is TGTGCCAGCAGTACAGGGGTGGTTGGTGAAGCTTTCTTT. Translating gives CASSTGVVGEAFF.

The genes are TRBV5-1 and TRBJ2-5; 9 nucleotides match TRBD2. With 4 bases clipped from V and 5 bases from J, the junction kept 12 bases outside the gene matches. The CDR3 consists of 16 residues. Germline V gene sequence: CDR1 SGHRS, CDR2 YFSETQ. The CDR3 is CASSNRLAAIRETQYF. For the CDR3, the DNA is TGCGCCAGCAGCAACCGACTAGCGGCAATCCGGGAGACCCAGTACTTC.

The table lists this clonotype with a few counts. V usage is TRBV5-1 and J usage is TRBJ2-7; TRBD2 matches at 11 bases. With 1 base clipped from V and 2 bases from J, the junction kept 5 bases outside the gene matches. Germline V gene lookup returns CDR1 SGHRS and CDR2 YFSETQ. The CDR3 length is 16 residues. CDR3 region: CASSLSGSGRAYEQYF. CDR3 DNA sequence: TGCGCCAGCAGCTTGAGTGGTAGCGGGAGGGCCTACGAGCAGTACTTC. The full variable domain, with the rest looked up from reference TRBV5-1 and TRBJ2-7, is KAGVTQTPRYLIKTRGQQVTLSCSPISGHRSVSWYQQTPGQGLQFLFEYFSETQRNKGNFPGRFSGRQFSNSRSEMNVSTLELGDSALYLCASSLSGSGRAYEQYFGPGTRLTVT.

The gene calls are TRBV20-1 and TRBJ1-6; perhaps TRBD1 as D (5 bases). Trimming pared 6 bases from V and 7 bases from J, leaving 19 bases between. This CDR3 is 15 amino acids long. Germline loops: CDR1 DFQATT, CDR2 SNEGSKA (reference sequence). In DNA form, the CDR3 reads TGCAGTGCGATTCCCGGGGCAGGTCTCAATTCACCCCTCCACTTT. Its protein product is CSAIPGAGLNSPLHF.

This clonotype occurred a few times. V usage is TRBV19 and J usage is TRBJ2-7; TRBD1 agrees at 7 bases. The V gene's germline CDR1 is LNHDA and CDR2 SQIVND (reference sequence). J was trimmed by 6 bases and V by 5 bases; bases with no gene match: 7. The length of the CDR3 is 13 residues. CDR3 loop: CASSFKTGLEQYF. The CDR3 DNA reads as TGTGCCAGTAGTTTCAAGACAGGGCTCGAGCAGTACTTC.

This clonotype was seen a few times. The gene calls are TRBV12-3 or TRBV12-4 and TRBJ2-3, with D possibly called TRBD1 or TRBD2 (5 bases each). Trimming shortened V by 5 bases and J by 7 bases, and 10 bases separated the two germline ends. This CDR3 contains 12 residues. The CDR3 here is CASSRGAHTQYF. DNA of the CDR3: TGTGCCAGCAGTCGAGGGGCTCATACGCAGTATTTT.

The chain uses TRBV6-1 and TRBJ1-4; no reliable D call. Trimming shortened V by 1 base and J by 8 bases, and 8 bases separated the two germline ends. The CDR3 runs 13 residues. Looked up from germline, CDR1 is MNHNS and CDR2 is SASEGT. The CDR3 nucleotides read TGTGCCAGCAGTGAAGTGGGCACCGAAAAACTGTTTTTT. Protein: CASSEVGTEKLFF.

The V and J genes are TRBV5-4 and TRBJ2-2; 9 bases line up with TRBD1. The CDR3 consists of 15 residues. The junction had 9 bases not matched to a gene; V was cut back by 4 bases and J by 8 bases. Germline V lookup: CDR1 SGHNT, CDR2 YYREEE (reference sequence). The CDR3 region is CASSLRQGGVGELFF. CDR3 DNA: TGTGCCAGCAGCCTCCGACAGGGGGGAGTTGGGGAGCTGTTTTTT.

This clonotype was seen a few times. This chain joins TRBV19 and TRBJ1-5; perhaps TRBD1 as D (5 bases). Trimming took off 3 bases at V and 2 bases at J, with 17 bases between the two ends. The length of the CDR3 is 17 residues. Looked up from germline, CDR1 is LNHDA and CDR2 is SQIVND (reference sequence). CDR3 in amino acids: CASSIFLGVLGNQPQHF. DNA of the CDR3: TGTGCCAGTAGTATTTTTTTGGGGGTGTTGGGCAATCAGCCCCAGCATTTT.

This clonotype came up many times. The chain links TRBV4-2 to TRBJ1-1; D is possibly TRBD1 (5 bases). The CDR3 contains 17 residues. CDR1 and CDR2 (germline): LGHNA, YNFKEQ. The V end lost 0 bases, the J end lost 6 bases, and 20 bases lay between the germline ends. The CDR3 loop reads CASSQDRGGTGSPEAFF. CDR3 nucleotide sequence: TGTGCCAGCAGCCAAGATCGGGGGGGAACAGGTAGCCCTGAAGCTTTCTTT.

This clonotype was recorded a few times. An end of the junction differs from the germline gene, which may be a read error. The rearrangement links TRBV29-1 to TRBJ2-5, with 9 bases identical to TRBD2. The CDR3 has 12 amino acids. Germline CDR1 and CDR2: SQVTM and ANQGSEA. CDR3: CSVLAGEGSWDF. CDR3 nucleotides: TGCAGCGTCTTAGCGGGAGAAGGGTCCTGGGACTTC.

The chain is built from TRBV20-1 and TRBJ2-4, with 14 positions matching TRBD2. V dropped 5 bases and J dropped 6; count of bases not matched to a gene: 0. CDR3 length equals 13 residues. Germline assignment: CDR1 DFQATT and CDR2 SNEGSKA (reference sequence). The CDR3: CSAGTSGRNIQYF. The CDR3 DNA is TGCAGTGCTGGGACTAGCGGGAGAAACATTCAGTACTTC.

This clonotype was seen more than once but under ten times. The V call is TRBV5-1, the J call TRBJ1-4, with unresolved D. Germline CDR1 SGHRS, CDR2 YFSETQ. Between the trimmed V and J ends, which lost 4 bases and 0 bases, there was a span of 7 bases. The CDR3 is made up of 14 amino acids. The CDR3 DNA reads as TGCGCCAGCAGCGCGCGTGCAACTAATGAAAAACTGTTTTTT. Protein: CASSARATNEKLFF. The variable domain in full, completed from reference TRBV5-1 and TRBJ1-4, reads KAGVTQTPRYLIKTRGQQVTLSCSPISGHRSVSWYQQTPGQGLQFLFEYFSETQRNKGNFPGRFSGRQFSNSRSEMNVSTLELGDSALYLCASSARATNEKLFFGSGTQLSVL.

There are a few counts of this clonotype. The chain uses TRBV5-1 and TRBJ2-3, with D unclear. V lost 2 bases and J lost 5, with 12 bases in between. CDR3 length equals 14 residues. Looked up from germline, CDR1 is SGHRS and CDR2 is YFSETQ. Here the CDR3 DNA reads TGCGCCAGCAGCTTAACCCTGGTCGAAGATACGCAGTATTTT. Translation gives CASSLTLVEDTQYF.

The chain is built from TRBV9 and TRBJ2-1; 10 bases are a match to TRBD2. Trimming at V came to 0 bases and at J to 1 base, leaving 4 bases not matched to a gene. In germline, CDR1 is SGDLS, CDR2 YYNGEE. This CDR3 spans 17 amino acids. CDR3 loop: CASSVEAGGRSYNEQFF. The CDR3 nucleotides read TGTGCCAGCAGCGTAGAAGCGGGAGGGCGGTCCTACAATGAGCAGTTCTTC.

This chain joins TRBV6-5 and TRBJ2-3; D is ambiguous. V lost 2 bases, J lost 6 bases, and 9 bases lay in between. Germline CDR1 is MNHEY and CDR2 is SVGAGI. CDR3 size: 13 residues. The CDR3 DNA follows: TGTGCCAGCAGTTACGGGCCTGGGGATACGCAGTATTTT. Its protein is CASSYGPGDTQYF.

This clonotype was seen just once. The genes are TRBV14 and TRBJ2-1; no reliable D call. V lost 4 bases and J lost 8, with 9 bases in between. The germline V gene has CDR1 SGHDN and CDR2 FVKESK. CDR3 size: 12 residues. This CDR3 is CASSLSNYEQFF. As DNA, the CDR3 is TGTGCCAGCAGCCTCTCGAATTATGAGCAGTTCTTC.

The V and J genes are TRBV25-1 and TRBJ2-2; D is undetermined. Germline V gene sequence: CDR1 MGHDK, CDR2 SYGVNS. Trimming took off 1 base at V and 4 bases at J, with 7 bases between the two ends. The CDR3 runs to 14 residues. The CDR3, as DNA: TGTGCCAGCAGTGAATTGTCAAGCACCGGGGAGCTGTTTTTT. This codes for CASSELSSTGELFF.

The rearrangement links TRBV19 to TRBJ2-1; D is possibly TRBD1 (5 bases). CDR3 length equals 13 residues. V was trimmed by 4 bases and J by 9 bases, leaving 13 bases between them. The V gene's germline CDR1 is LNHDA and CDR2 SQIVND (reference sequence). The CDR3 nucleotides are TGTGCCAGTAGTACCAACCCCAGGGCTGAGCAGTTCTTC. It is translated as CASSTNPRAEQFF.

The V call is TRBV20-1, the J call TRBJ1-5; tentative D call: TRBD1 (5 bases). The CDR3 is 13 amino acids. Germline V gene lookup returns CDR1 DFQATT and CDR2 SNEGSKA (reference sequence). Trimming stripped 3 bases from V and 5 bases from J, with 11 bases between. CDR3 sequence reads: CSASLRGDQPQHF. The DNA for the CDR3 is TGCAGTGCTAGTCTTCGGGGGGATCAGCCCCAGCATTTT.

A note on this clonotype: Compared with germline, one end of the junction differs, possibly owing to a read error. The chain carries TRBV20-1 and TRBJ1-5; D not resolved. CDR1 and CDR2 from the germline V gene are DFQATT and SNEGSKA (reference sequence). This CDR3 comprises 17 residues. Here the CDR3 reads CSARDRRSGGHNQPKHF. The CDR3 nucleotides are TGCAGTGCTAGAGATCGCCGCTCGGGCGGTCACAATCAGCCCAAGCATTTT.

This clonotype was counted a single time. A read error may account for a junction end that differs from germline. The chain couples TRBV5-6 to TRBJ2-7; D call uncertain. From germline, CDR1 is SGHDT and CDR2 YYEEEE. The length of the CDR3 is 13 residues. This CDR3 reads CAISLGLPYEQYF. As DNA, the CDR3 is TGTGCCATCAGCCTCGGGCTGCCCTACGAGCAGTACTTC. The entire variable domain, with the rest obtained from reference TRBV5-6 and TRBJ2-7, is as follows: DAGVTQSPTHLIKTRGQQVTLRCSPKSGHDTVSWYQQALGQGPQFIFQYYEEEERQRGNFPDRFSGHQFPNYSSELNVNALLLGDSALYLCAISLGLPYEQYFGPGTRLTVT.

In regard to this clonotype: Compared with germline, one end of the junction differs, possibly owing to a read error. CDR3 bases: TGTGCCAGCAGCTTGGCCCTCCACGATACGCCGTATTTT. Amino acid sequence: CASSLALHDTPYF. The chain joins TRBV5-6 to TRBJ2-3, with D unresolved. The CDR3 runs to 13 residues. The germline V gene encodes CDR1 SGHDT and CDR2 YYEEEE.

Many counts were recorded for this clonotype. The chain links TRBV5-4 to TRBJ2-7; D is perhaps TRBD1 (6 bases). This CDR3 contains 13 residues. Germline CDR1 SGHNT, CDR2 YYREEE (reference sequence). V gave up 3 bases and J gave up 3 bases, with 10 bases separating them. The CDR3, as DNA: TGTGCCAGCAGCTCGGGACACCTCTACGAGCAGTACTTC. This codes for CASSSGHLYEQYF.

The chain has TRBV12-3 or TRBV12-4 and TRBJ2-5, with D hard to call. V shed 6 bases and J shed 4 bases, with 18 bases lying between them. This CDR3 is built from 15 residues. CDR3 region: CASSLRLQVSETQYF. The CDR3 DNA sequence: TGTGCCAGCAGCTTGCGCCTCCAGGTGTCAGAGACCCAGTACTTC.